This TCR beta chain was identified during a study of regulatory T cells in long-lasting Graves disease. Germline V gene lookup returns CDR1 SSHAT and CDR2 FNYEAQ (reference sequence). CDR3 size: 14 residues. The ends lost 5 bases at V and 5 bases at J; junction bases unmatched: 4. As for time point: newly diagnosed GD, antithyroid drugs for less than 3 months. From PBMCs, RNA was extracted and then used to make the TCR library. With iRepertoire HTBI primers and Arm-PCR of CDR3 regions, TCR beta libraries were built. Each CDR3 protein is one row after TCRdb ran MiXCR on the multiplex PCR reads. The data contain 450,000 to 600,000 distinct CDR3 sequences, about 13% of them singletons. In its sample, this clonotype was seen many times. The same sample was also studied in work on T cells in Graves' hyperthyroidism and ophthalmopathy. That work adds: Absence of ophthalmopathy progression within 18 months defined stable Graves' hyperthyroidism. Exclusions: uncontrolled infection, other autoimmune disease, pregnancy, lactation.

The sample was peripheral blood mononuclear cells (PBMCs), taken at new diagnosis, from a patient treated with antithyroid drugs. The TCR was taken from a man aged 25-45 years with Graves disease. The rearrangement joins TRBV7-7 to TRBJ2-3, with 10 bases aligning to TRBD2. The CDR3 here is CASSPGLALDTQYF. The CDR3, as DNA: TGTGCCAGCAGCCCGGGACTAGCGCTAGATACGCAGTATTTT.